This TCR beta chain was sequenced in a study of cytomegalovirus exposure and HLA in healthy donors (dated by TCRdb to the late 2010s). A note on the overall study: According to an earlier analysis of several hundred of the donors, 200 million or so T cells yielded 117 million unique TCR beta sequences and more than 250 Gb of sequence data. All discovery cohort repertoires had been generated using a single sequencing platform. Rather than using new phenotypic data, the later analysis identified candidate immune exposures from TCR beta sequences and from how often those sequences occurred across donors. A later genetic analysis took genome-wide SNP genotypes for about 55% of the roughly 700 donors and used that subset as a discovery cohort. To predict cytomegalovirus infection status, the study combined high-throughput TCR immunosequencing, statistical association of individual TCRs with disease status, and machine learning. Alongside the repertoire data, information on donor age, sex, ethnicity and CMV serostatus was compiled. The study was designed to test whether signatures of past pathogen exposure could be identified by cataloging public T cell receptors. The number of donors typed differed by locus, with about 629-640 for A, B, C, DRB1 and DQB1, about 500 for DQA1, 600 to 610 for DPA1, and around 460 for DPB1. HLA typing included class I and class II loci at four-digit resolution. An early release covering 550 to 700 HLA-typed donors comprised approximately 290 gigabases of sequencing data and approximately 85 million unique TCR sequences. A later analysis re-analyzed previously published TCR beta repertoires from approximately 700 donors and added high-resolution HLA genotyping to study TCR occurrence patterns. In an earlier analysis of 587 of the donors, high-throughput TCR beta sequencing was used to judge whether each TCR beta V gene segment behaved as functional or pseudogenic. Besides the first cohort of 666 subjects, a separate validation cohort made up of 120 or so different subjects was used. Across about 370 genotyped donors of the cohort, an average of roughly 250,000 unique TCR beta nucleotide sequences per donor were sequenced, and roughly 20% of those sequences were non-productive. Roughly five DR-DQ haplotypes were handled as single units for association and clustering, since linkage in the cohort was strong. The study used immunosequencing to profile the T cell repertoires of hundreds of subjects and linked those repertoires to cytomegalovirus serostatus. The genetic ancestry cluster associated with self-reported Caucasian donors included about 81% of the 300 to 450 genotyped donors. Summary of the overall study and its limitations: In a later analysis, HLA-associated TCR beta chains were found to be more clonally expanded and to have lower generation probabilities than equally common non-associated chains. In a later genetic analysis, a missense DCLRE1C variant was associated with V-gene and J-gene trimming of TCR beta chains, and the association was replicated in an independent cohort. Because some donors lacked HLA typing at each locus, the association tests relied only on the typed subset. In this cohort, only TCR beta chains were sequenced, and detectable features were limited by the absence of alpha or paired-chain data. Across donors, most TCR sequences were observed very rarely, whereas some public TCRs were present in many individuals. Three of the identified cytomegalovirus-associated TCR beta chains were confirmed in vitro to be specific for cytomegalovirus antigens. At a false discovery rate of 0.05, a later analysis linked around 15,000 TCR beta sequences to specific HLA alleles. Linkage disequilibrium might explain the correlated functional status among segregating V segments, but an unknown experimental factor could not be excluded. Because counts were too low, roughly 16 rarely observed V segments, including chromosome 9 orphons, were excluded from the earlier analysis of 587 of the donors. When HLA alleles, especially DR and DQ, strongly co-occurred, TCR associations were difficult to assign to individual alleles. In both the original and validation cohorts, the classifier was reported to diagnose cytomegalovirus status with high specificity and sensitivity. The sequencing pipeline was judged likely to have produced a cluster of highly shared sequence variants as a technical artifact. Broadly in line with IMGT annotations, most TCR beta V segments showed up in productive rearrangements about 90% or about 30% of the time in an earlier analysis of under 700 of the donors. CMV serostatus was the only immune exposure information available for the cohort. A total of fewer than 200 TCR beta chains were listed by the study as associated with cytomegalovirus. In a later analysis, most CMV-associated TCR beta chains were found to appear HLA-restricted, with HLA associations seemingly driven largely by CMV exposure. In a later analysis, TCR association rates were found to vary across HLA loci, with the most associated TCRs seen for DRB1 alleles and the fewest for HLA-C alleles. Some IMGT-functional V segments, including TRBV6-2 and TRBV6-3, could not be told apart with the 87-base-pair reads, so those segments were excluded. The presence/absence analyses assumed that sequencing depth was roughly uniform across donors, and that assumption may not be true. In a later analysis, several top co-occurrence clusters were reported to appear linked to parvovirus B19, influenza, CMV and Epstein-Barr virus. A further reported finding was that TCR beta sequences accurately predicted the HLA-A and HLA-B alleles for most subjects in the first cohort. In a later genetic analysis, fewer N-insertions in productive TCRs were reported among donors in an Asian-associated ancestry cluster than the approximately 710-donor mean. The authors suggested that the approach could potentially be generalized to other disease states and immunological phenotypes.

Library construction relied on the immunoSEQ multiplex PCR assay. The multiplex PCR relied on a mix of 60 forward primers for TCR Vbeta segments and 13 reverse primers for TCR Jbeta segments. The CDR3 region of rearranged TCR beta genes was amplified from genomic DNA by a multiplex PCR assay. The Illumina HiSeq System was used to sequence the amplified TCR beta libraries as 87-base-pair reads. The study's own analysis went as follows. A later analysis tallied around 82 million unique TCR beta chains across the 610 or so repertoires, and approximately 9.9 million of those chains were shared by two or more donors. Raw reads were error-corrected and collapsed into unique sequences with a nearest-neighbor algorithm that merged closely related sequences to remove PCR and sequencing errors. To assign V, D and J gene segments, CDR3 sequences were aligned to IMGT reference sequences. For a sequence to be retained, a match of at least six nucleotides was required to both a V gene segment and a J gene segment. Rearrangements were classified as productive when the CDR3 lacked stop codons and remained in frame with V and J, and all other rearrangements were classified as non-productive. CDR3 was defined according to IMGT convention as the region running from the second conserved V-encoded cysteine to the conserved J-encoded phenylalanine. In an earlier analysis of approximately 590 of the donors, sequences lacking an unambiguous match to a single V gene segment were excluded. An earlier analysis of almost 600 of the donors classified V segments as functional when productive rearrangements were above 56.7% and as segregating when the standard deviation between donors was above 5%. A statistical classification framework was developed to diagnose cytomegalovirus status using the catalog of TCR beta chain sequences. A later analysis assigned V and J genes by comparing TCR nucleotide sequences with IMGT/GENE-DB human TR gene sequences. In a later analysis, CDR3 sequences and most-parsimonious VDJ recombination scenarios were assigned using the TCRdist pipeline. A later analysis defined each TCR beta chain by its CDR3 amino acid sequence plus V-gene family, and excluded reads lacking a unique V-gene family. To address suspected cross-contamination and a sequencing artifact, a later analysis removed over 500 highly shared, low-generation-probability nucleotide sequences. In a later analysis, a clonal expansion index for each public chain was calculated from normalized within-repertoire ranks of inferred template counts. A later analysis computed generation probabilities with a VDJ recombination model fitted to out-of-frame rearrangements, and checked the results against IGoR. In a later analysis, TCR-TCR, TCR-HLA and TCR-CMV co-occurrence was scored with hypergeometric tests, and a repertoire-size bias correction was applied to TCR pairs. In a later analysis, false discovery rates were estimated by permuting HLA or CMV assignments 20 times. In a later analysis, co-occurring TCRs were grouped using DBSCAN, and TCRdist sequence similarity was added for clustering within HLA-allele-positive subsets. Repertoires with fewer than 30,000 or more than 120,000 public chains were left out of co-occurrence clustering, as were five repertoires with anomalous nucleotide sharing. In its TCRdb copy, this immuneACCESS table keeps in-frame sequences only and misses some clones. Where compared with another copy, unresolved V genes explain less than half of these, and the others have no known cause. Clonal size and the V and J genes are those of that table, whereas D and trimming came from the DNA. Here the sample has 100,000 to 140,000 clones; around 77% occur a single time. 2% to 3% of the sample is taken by the ten largest.

The cohort consisted of some 730 healthy bone marrow donors. At the time of sampling, every cohort member was nominally healthy, though immune exposures that went unrecorded were likely present. The donor was CMV seronegative and was included in the group of 352 seronegative cohort members. Every donor gave a peripheral blood sample, and the peripheral blood mononuclear cells from that sample were used for TCR beta sequencing. Genomic DNA extraction from the blood cell samples was performed with the Qiagen DNeasy Blood Extraction Kit. There are 17 amino acids in the CDR3, from cysteine to phenylalanine inclusive. The DNA shown is the 51-base CDR3, in frame from base 1. V is pruned by 6 bases and J by 0 bases, leaving 10 bases of the junction without a gene match. The germline V gene (reference sequence) sets CDR1 to LNHDA and CDR2 to SQIVND. Of note for this clone: Its cognate antigen has yet to be identified. No per-base quality is available; no much larger clone lies one base away.

The sequence joins TRBV19 to TRBJ1-5, and 8 junctional nucleotides match TRBD1. Sequencing was performed on PBMCs. This receptor was obtained from a man aged 18 to 30 in good health and CMV-seronegative. CDR3 protein: CASSRGTGAPSNQPQHF. The DNA sequence reads TGTGCCAGTAGCCGAGGGACAGGCGCGCCTAGCAATCAGCCCCAGCATTTT.